Each of the 25 T cell receptor beta chains below was sequenced from the same sample in a study of T cells in Graves' hyperthyroidism and ophthalmopathy. Amplification yielded TCR beta CDR3 regions, with RNA transcripts as the source. The TCR CDR3 was amplified in a first-round RT-PCR using the HTBI primer set. TCRdb redid the calling of the multiplex PCR reads with MiXCR, one entry per CDR3 protein. The repertoire holds roughly 93,000 distinct CDR3 sequences, with 40% as singletons. The sequenced sample was peripheral blood or thyroid tissue (not recorded which). Receptor source: a woman in her thirties with Graves' hyperthyroidism.

V gene TRBV5-1 combines with J gene TRBJ1-1; perhaps TRBD1 as D (5 bases). The CDR3 contains 15 residues. The germline gives CDR1 SGHRS, CDR2 YFSETQ. V was clipped by 4 bases and J by 2 bases, with 15 bases between them. The CDR3: CASSPWTPGNTEAFF. CDR3 nucleotide sequence: TGCGCCAGCAGCCCATGGACACCTGGAAACACTGAAGCTTTCTTT.

At least ten counts were recorded for this clonotype. V usage is TRBV5-8 and J usage is TRBJ2-2; 9 bases map to TRBD2. Germline V gives CDR1 SGHTS, CDR2 YDEGEE. Trimming removed 4 bases from V and 1 base from J; junction bases left unmatched: 8. This CDR3 has 17 amino acids. CDR3 sequence (DNA): TGTGCCAGCAGCCCCTTACCAGCGGGAGGGAACACCGGGGAGCTGTTTTTT. Encoded protein: CASSPLPAGGNTGELFF.

This clonotype was recorded many times. The rearrangement joins TRBV7-4 to TRBJ1-1; D not resolved. Germline CDR1 and CDR2: SGHVT and SQSDAQ. V lost 5 bases and J lost 2, with 15 bases in between. CDR3 size: 15 residues. CDR3 residues: CASSPWRTENTEAFF. The CDR3 nucleotides are TGTGCCAGCAGCCCCTGGCGGACGGAAAACACTGAAGCTTTCTTT.

This clonotype was detected many times. The rearrangement links TRBV5-5 to TRBJ1-2; maybe TRBD1 (6 bases). Germline V gene data show CDR1 as SGHKS and CDR2 as YYEKEE (reference sequence). Trimming took 1 base from V and 4 from J, leaving 14 bases between them. The CDR3 is made up of 15 amino acids. DNA of the CDR3: TGTGCCAGCAGCTTGAGCGTGGGGGCGAGCTATGGCTACACCTTC. It codes for CASSLSVGASYGYTF. The whole variable domain, remainder taken from reference TRBV5-5 and TRBJ1-2, is DAGVTQSPTHLIKTRGQQVTLRCSPISGHKSVSWYQQVLGQGPQFIFQYYEKEERGRGNFPDRFSARQFPNYSSELNVNALLLGDSALYLCASSLSVGASYGYTFGSGTRLTVV.

Turning to this clonotype: This likely comes from a read error, as the CDR3 has no conserved phenylalanine or tryptophan at its end. This chain links TRBV9 with TRBJ2-2, with 7 nucleotides matching TRBD2. V shed 4 bases, J shed 1 base, and the junction held 7 bases outside the gene matches. The CDR3 contains 16 residues. CDR1 and CDR2 (germline): SGDLS, YYNGEE. CDR3 DNA: TGTGCCAGCAGCCCGGGGACTAACGTGAACACCGGGGAGCTGTTTCTT. Translated, it gives CASSPGTNVNTGELFL.

As regards this clonotype: Being one base from a much bigger clone, this may be a read error. This rearrangement joins TRBV5-1 to TRBJ2-2; 9 bases agree with TRBD1. Germline V lookup: CDR1 SGHRS, CDR2 YFSETQ. This CDR3 has 19 residues. The CDR3 sequence is CASSIYPGQGRGCTGELFF. In DNA, the CDR3 is TGTGCCAGCAGTATTTATCCGGGACAGGGAAGGGGGTGCACCGGGGAGCTGTTTTTT.

This sequence joins TRBV30 and TRBJ1-5, with 7 bases identical to TRBD1. V shed 5 bases, J shed 4 bases, and the junction held 8 bases outside the gene matches. The germline V gene has CDR1 GTSNPN and CDR2 SVGIG (reference sequence). The CDR3 covers 14 residues. The CDR3 DNA reads TGTGCCTGGGGGGACAGCGGAACTAATCAGCCCCAGCATTTT. It specifies CAWGDSGTNQPQHF.

This clonotype came up many times. The chain uses TRBV5-6 and TRBJ1-4; 10 nucleotides line up with TRBD1. CDR1 is SGHDT, CDR2 YYEEEE, per germline. V was clipped by 5 bases and J by 6 bases; unmatched bases: 7. This CDR3 contains 15 residues. CDR3 nucleotides: TGTGCCAGCAGTCCCCCGGGACAGGGGTATGAAAAACTGTTTTTT. Its protein product is CASSPPGQGYEKLFF.

V gene TRBV10-3 combines with J gene TRBJ2-7; 10 bases line up with TRBD2. The CDR3 length is 14 residues. Unmatched junction bases numbered 7, after V lost 6 bases and J lost 5 bases. Germline V gene sequence: CDR1 ENHRY, CDR2 SYGVKD. In DNA, the CDR3 is TGTGCCATCAGACGAGCGGGAGGGCCCAACGAGCAGTACTTC. The encoded protein is CAIRRAGGPNEQYF.

The V call is TRBV7-2, the J call TRBJ2-3, with D tentatively TRBD1 or TRBD2 (6 bases each). Germline CDR1 is SGHTA and CDR2 is FQGNSA. This CDR3 contains 15 residues. The V and J ends lost 7 bases and 10 bases respectively, with 24 bases between them. CDR3: CASTIVIAAGDAQYF. The CDR3 bases are TGTGCCAGCACTATCGTAATAGCGGCAGGGGATGCGCAGTATTTT.

This clonotype was seen more than once but under ten times. A read error is possible here, since a much larger clone lies one base away. V is TRBV5-1 and J is TRBJ2-2; 8 positions match TRBD1. CDR3 size: 15 residues. CDR1 is SGHRS and CDR2 is YFSETQ in the germline V gene. CDR3 residues: CASSLHYGQGGELSF. The CDR3 nucleotides read TGCGCCAGCAGCCTACACTACGGACAGGGCGGGGAGCTGTCTTTT.

As for this clonotype: Because it lacks the conserved phenylalanine or tryptophan at the end, this CDR3 is likely a read error. The DNA is omitted, as the CDR3 cannot be located on it reliably, and the CDR3 follows TCRdb's listing. The rearrangement links TRBV20-1 to TRBJ2-5. Germline loops: CDR1 DFQATT, CDR2 SNEGSKA (reference sequence). The CDR3 totals 14 residues, both ends included. This chain's CDR3 is CSARVSGYGYTFGS.

This rearrangement joins TRBV10-3 to TRBJ2-4; either TRBD1 or TRBD2 may supply D (6 bases each). Trimming took off 0 bases at V and 0 bases at J, with 9 bases between the two ends. The germline V gene encodes CDR1 ENHRY and CDR2 SYGVKD. This CDR3 comprises 16 residues. DNA of the CDR3: TGTGCCATCAGTGAGTCGGGGGGCCTAGCCAAAAACATTCAGTACTTC. This encodes CAISESGGLAKNIQYF.

There are many counts of this clonotype. The chain uses TRBV5-1 and TRBJ1-1; possibly TRBD1 for D (6 bases). The CDR3 loop spans 16 amino acids. V lost 4 bases and J 1 base, leaving 17 bases between the germline ends. The germline CDR1 and CDR2 sequences are SGHRS and YFSETQ. The CDR3 is CASSLWDITRNTEAFF. CDR3 nucleotides: TGCGCCAGCAGCCTGTGGGACATAACAAGGAACACTGAAGCTTTCTTT. Looking up the rest from reference TRBV5-1 and TRBJ1-1 gives the full variable domain: KAGVTQTPRYLIKTRGQQVTLSCSPISGHRSVSWYQQTPGQGLQFLFEYFSETQRNKGNFPGRFSGRQFSNSRSEMNVSTLELGDSALYLCASSLWDITRNTEAFFGQGTRLTVV.

This clonotype has a count of ten or more. The CDR3 loop reads CASSEYQGASIEQYF. CDR3 DNA: TGTGCCAGCAGTGAATACCAGGGGGCGTCCATCGAGCAGTACTTC. The chain couples TRBV25-1 to TRBJ2-7; 8 bases agree with TRBD1. The germline V gene has CDR1 MGHDK and CDR2 SYGVNS. This CDR3 spans 15 amino acids. Unmatched junction bases numbered 7, after V lost 0 bases and J lost 6 bases.

This clonotype has more than one count but fewer than ten. This sequence may be a read error, since a much larger clone differs from it by one base. The chain couples TRBV6-5 to TRBJ1-4; the match to TRBD1 covers 7 bases. The CDR3 length is 15 residues. Looked up from germline, CDR1 is MNHEY and CDR2 is SVGAGI. The CDR3 reads CASSSRTGAIEKLVF. The CDR3 coding sequence is TGTGCCAGCAGTTCCCGAACAGGGGCTATTGAAAAACTGGTTTTT.

The V and J genes are TRBV29-1 and TRBJ1-2; D remains unclear. The CDR3 runs to 14 residues. Looked up from germline, CDR1 is SQVTM and CDR2 is ANQGSEA. V lost 4 bases to trimming and J lost 4 bases, with 16 bases between them. In DNA form, the CDR3 reads TGCAGCGTTGGCCGGACGGCCGTAGGCTATGGCTACACCTTC. Its translation: CSVGRTAVGYGYTF. Full variable domain (remainder filled in from reference TRBV29-1 and TRBJ1-2): SAVISQKPSRDICQRGTSLTIQCQVDSQVTMMFWYRQQPGQSLTLIATANQGSEATYESGFVIDKFPISRPNLTFSTLTVSNMSPEDSSIYLCSVGRTAVGYGYTFGSGTRLTVV.

This clonotype has ten or more counts. This rearrangement joins TRBV27 to TRBJ1-1; possible D gene TRBD1, 5 bases. V was pared by 1 base and J by 0 bases, with 9 bases between. CDR1 and CDR2 from the germline V gene are MNHEY and SMNVEV (reference sequence). This CDR3 is 15 amino acids long. This CDR3 is CASSLYGDLNTEAFF. The DNA of the CDR3 is TGTGCCAGCAGTTTATACGGGGACTTGAACACTGAAGCTTTCTTT.

Of note for this clonotype: Mismatch with germline at one junction end may stem from a read error. The chain combines TRBV19 with TRBJ2-2, with TRBD1 matching 10 bases. This CDR3 region has 12 residues. CDR1 and CDR2 (germline): LNHDA, SQIVND (reference sequence). The DNA for the CDR3 is TGTGCCAGTAGTCCCGGGACAGGGGAGCTGCTTTTT. Translating it yields CASSPGTGELLF.

The chain recombines TRBV20-1 with TRBJ2-3; no firm D call. The germline V gene has CDR1 DFQATT and CDR2 SNEGSKA (reference sequence). CDR3 length: 12 residues. V was clipped by 2 bases and J by 1 base, with 4 bases between them. The CDR3 protein is CSARWCTDTQYF. The CDR3, as DNA: TGCAGTGCTAGATGGTGCACAGATACGCAGTATTTT.

This chain connects TRBV10-1 to TRBJ2-7; 11 positions agree with TRBD2. V lost 6 bases, J lost 3 bases, and 4 bases stayed unmatched. Germline CDR1 reads WNHNN; CDR2 reads SYGVQD (reference sequence). This CDR3 has 14 residues. CDR3 in amino acids: CASSTGTSGYEQYF. DNA for the CDR3: TGCGCCAGCAGCACCGGGACTAGCGGCTACGAGCAGTACTTC.

The chain combines TRBV2 with TRBJ2-5, with 10 bases lining up with TRBD1. J lost 5 bases, V lost 5 bases, and 8 bases had no gene match. CDR1 and CDR2 (germline): SNHLY, FYNNEI. The CDR3 has 15 residues. The CDR3 sequence: CASSLGQGTAETQYF. The CDR3 nucleotides read TGTGCCAGCAGTTTGGGACAGGGGACCGCCGAGACCCAGTACTTC.

The chain joins TRBV5-1 to TRBJ2-5, with D unresolved. Germline V gene lookup returns CDR1 SGHRS and CDR2 YFSETQ. This CDR3 is 13 amino acids long. V was trimmed by 0 bases and J by 5 bases, leaving 8 bases between them. CDR3 protein: CASSLEHGETQYF. The CDR3 DNA reads TGCGCCAGCAGCTTGGAACACGGGGAGACCCAGTACTTC.

This clonotype was counted between two and nine times. The V gene is TRBV20-1, the J gene TRBJ2-2, with D tentatively TRBD2 (5 bases). The CDR3 is 16 amino acids. V gave up 0 bases and J gave up 4 bases, with 15 bases separating them. Germline V lookup: CDR1 DFQATT, CDR2 SNEGSKA (reference sequence). The CDR3 DNA reads TGCAGTGCTAGAGACCCGGTGGCGGGTGGCACCGGGGAGCTGTTTTTT. Translated, it gives CSARDPVAGGTGELFF.

Concerning this clonotype: This may come from a read error, since a much larger clone is one base off. This sequence joins TRBV27 and TRBJ2-5, with D possibly being TRBD1 (7 bases). This CDR3 is built from 15 residues. Germline-derived CDR1 and CDR2 are MNHEY and SMNVEV (reference sequence). The CDR3 spells CASSFWQGGEETLYF. As DNA, the CDR3 is TGTGCCAGCAGTTTCTGGCAGGGGGGAGAAGAGACCCTGTACTTC.